A selection of T cell receptor beta chains follows, all from one sample in a study of blood T cells in healthy people across ages. Each CDR3 protein gets one entry after TCRdb re-called the 5' RACE reads with MiXCR. There are just over 1 million distinct CDR3 sequences in the sample; 35% to 55% occur only once, and about 19% lies in the top ten. The source material was blood. These receptors were taken from a woman aged 55-70 years in good health. Each CDR3 is given with its conserved first and last residue. D genes are given only for firm matches. A row's size may be missing; if present it is once, few, many or a size class.

d_call j_call cdr3_length clone_size v_call cdr3_aa cdr3_nt
NA TRBJ2-1 15 few TRBV6-4 CASSVAVSSYNEQFF TGTGCCAGCAGTGTAGCGGTAAGCTCCTACAATGAGCAGTTCTTC
NA TRBJ2-3 13 many TRBV9 CASSVVSTDTQYF TGTGCCAGCAGCGTAGTGAGCACTGATACGCAGTATTTT
NA TRBJ2-5 13 NA TRBV9 CASSVSRRETQYF TGTGCCAGCAGCGTCAGCAGGAGGGAGACCCAGTACTTC
TRBD2 TRBJ2-1 16 NA TRBV15 CATSRRTGTNYNEQFF TGTGCCACCAGCAGACGTACCGGGACTAATTACAATGAGCAGTTCTTC
TRBD2 TRBJ2-3 16 NA TRBV10-3 CAISDYGTSGRSTQYF TGTGCCATCAGTGATTACGGGACTAGCGGGAGAAGTACGCAGTATTTT
NA TRBJ2-7 16 few TRBV10-3 CAISESGVGGSYEQYF TGTGCCATCAGTGAGTCAGGGGTAGGAGGCTCCTACGAGCAGTACTTC
NA TRBJ2-7 13 once TRBV12-5 CASGQDGPYEQYF TGTGCTAGTGGCCAGGACGGCCCCTACGAGCAGTACTTC
NA TRBJ2-5 18 few TRBV25-1 CASSDTFKTGPYQETQYF TGTGCCAGCAGTGATACATTTAAGACAGGCCCTTACCAAGAGACCCAGTACTTC
TRBD1 TRBJ1-1 15 NA TRBV10-3 CATGEQGGGNTEAFF TGTGCGACGGGGGAGCAGGGGGGAGGGAACACTGAAGCTTTCTTT
TRBD2 TRBJ2-4 16 NA TRBV5-1 CASSLDFGTRKNIQYF TGCGCCAGCAGCTTGGACTTCGGGACTAGAAAAAACATTCAGTACTTC
TRBD2 TRBJ2-7 16 NA TRBV4-1 CAGRPLAGVSSYEQYF TGCGCCGGCAGACCTCTAGCGGGAGTGAGCTCCTACGAGCAGTACTTC
NA TRBJ1-4 13 NA TRBV29-1 CSVVRGPNEKLFF TGCAGCGTTGTCAGGGGACCTAATGAAAAACTGTTTTTT
NA TRBJ2-7 13 few TRBV27 CASSSSTTYEQYF TGTGCCAGCAGTTCCTCCACGACCTACGAGCAGTACTTC
TRBD2 TRBJ2-7 12 few TRBV29-1 CSVTSGSYEQYF TGCAGCGTCACTAGCGGGAGCTACGAGCAGTACTTC
NA TRBJ2-6 15 NA TRBV11-1 CASSPGTSGANVLTF TGTGCCAGCAGCCCAGGGACCTCTGGGGCCAACGTCCTGACTTTC
NA TRBJ1-4 11 NA TRBV20-1 CSAGRNEKLFF TGCAGTGCGGGAAGAAATGAAAAACTGTTTTTT
NA TRBJ2-1 12 once TRBV5-1 CASSDPPGVQFF TGCGCCAGCAGCGATCCGCCAGGGGTGCAGTTCTTC
NA TRBJ2-7 16 few TRBV7-2 CASSLGRAGSSYEQYF TGTGCCAGCAGCTTAGGAAGAGCGGGCAGCTCCTACGAGCAGTACTTC
NA TRBJ1-2 13 NA TRBV7-2 CASSLDRWNRYTF TGTGCCAGCAGCTTAGACAGGTGGAATCGCTACACCTTC
TRBD2 TRBJ2-1 16 few TRBV7-9 CASTLRTGGSRDEQFF TGTGCCAGCACTCTCCGGACTGGCGGGAGTAGGGATGAGCAGTTCTTC
TRBD1 TRBJ1-5 15 NA TRBV28 CASSPWTGGNQPQHF TGTGCCAGCAGTCCTTGGACAGGGGGCAATCAGCCCCAGCATTTT
TRBD1 TRBJ1-5 14 few TRBV24-1 CATAGTGYDQPQHF TGTGCCACCGCGGGGACAGGGTATGATCAGCCCCAGCATTTT